A few counts support the clone carrying this T cell receptor beta chain. What it recognizes is unknown. The data were obtained in a study of OX40 agonist ivuxolimab in advanced cancers. The study's findings and limits: Some nonresponders likewise displayed low normalized T-cell clonal expansion. Which antigen the expanded peripheral T cells recognized is unknown.

CDR3 size: 14 residues. V lost 6 bases and J lost 9, with 22 bases in between. Looked up from germline, CDR1 is GTSNPN and CDR2 is SVGIG (reference sequence). Patients with autoimmune history or systemic immunosuppression were excluded. Samples of blood were obtained at baseline, on cycle 4 day 1, and on cycle 7 day 1. The protocol was immunoSEQ multiplex PCR, while the TCRdb copy is restricted to in-frame clones and leaves out a portion. The data show around 72,000 clones, 80% seen once. The TCR sequence derives from an adult with an advanced solid tumor such as melanoma, head and neck, liver or kidney cancer. V usage is TRBV30 and J usage is TRBJ2-3, with D possibly matching TRBD1 (6 bases). This specimen was CD4+ or CD8+ T cells sorted from blood, taken in a trial of the OX40 agonist ivuxolimab. The DNA for the CDR3 is TGTGCCTGCCCGACAGGAGCCTTGGTAGGGACGCAGTATTTT. Amino acids: CACPTGALVGTQYF.